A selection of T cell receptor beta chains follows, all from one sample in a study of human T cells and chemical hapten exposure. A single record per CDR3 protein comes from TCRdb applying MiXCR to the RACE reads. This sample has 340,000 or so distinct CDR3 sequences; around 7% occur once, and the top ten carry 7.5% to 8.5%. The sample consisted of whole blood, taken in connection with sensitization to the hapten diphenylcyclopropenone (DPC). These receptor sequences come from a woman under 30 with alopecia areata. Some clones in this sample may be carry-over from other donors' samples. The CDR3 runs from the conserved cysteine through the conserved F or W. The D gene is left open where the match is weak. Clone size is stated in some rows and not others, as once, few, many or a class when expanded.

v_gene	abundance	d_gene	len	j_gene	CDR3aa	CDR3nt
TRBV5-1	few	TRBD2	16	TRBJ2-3	CASSFLAGGPTDTQYF	TGCGCCAGCAGCTTCCTAGCGGGGGGCCCCACAGATACGCAGTATTTT
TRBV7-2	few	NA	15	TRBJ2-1	CASSVQREVRDEQFF	TGTGCCAGCAGCGTACAAAGAGAGGTGAGGGATGAGCAGTTCTTC
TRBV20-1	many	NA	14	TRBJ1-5	CSARLGASNQPQHF	TGCAGTGCTAGACTTGGGGCCAGCAATCAGCCCCAGCATTTT
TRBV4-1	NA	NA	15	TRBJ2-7	CASSIRAGDPYEQYF	TGCGCCAGCAGCATAAGGGCAGGGGATCCATACGAGCAGTACTTC
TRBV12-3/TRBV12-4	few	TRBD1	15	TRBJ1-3	CASSLSRGQGNTIYF	TGTGCCAGCAGCCTTAGCAGGGGGCAAGGAAACACCATATATTTT
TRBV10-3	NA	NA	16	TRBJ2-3	CATSRLQGSETDTQYF	TGTGCCACCTCACGACTACAGGGATCTGAAACAGATACGCAGTATTTT
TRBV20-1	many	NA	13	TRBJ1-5	CSAGLYSNQPQHF	TGCAGTGCCGGACTGTATAGCAATCAGCCCCAGCATTTT
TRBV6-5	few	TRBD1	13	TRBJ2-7	CASSWGQGGEQYF	TGTGCCAGCAGTTGGGGACAGGGGGGAGAGCAGTACTTC
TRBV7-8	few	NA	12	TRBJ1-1	CASSPILNEAFF	TGTGCCAGCAGCCCCATCCTCAATGAAGCTTTCTTT
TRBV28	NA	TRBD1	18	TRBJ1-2	CASRRSRDRGSSNYGYTF	TGTGCCAGCAGACGGAGCCGGGACAGGGGATCTTCAAACTATGGCTACACCTTC
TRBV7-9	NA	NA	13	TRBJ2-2	CASSLAQSGELFF	TGTGCCAGCAGCTTAGCGCAATCCGGGGAGCTGTTTTTT
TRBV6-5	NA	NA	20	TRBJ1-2	CASSYSSPSRRQQWGYGYTF	TGTGCCAGCAGTTACTCGAGTCCTTCCCGGCGACAACAATGGGGCTATGGCTACACCTTC
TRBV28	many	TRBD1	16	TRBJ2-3	CASSFGTGGAGDTQYF	TGTGCCAGCAGTTTTGGGACAGGGGGCGCGGGAGATACGCAGTATTTT
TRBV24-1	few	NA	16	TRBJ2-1	CATSDSSYRGNNEQFF	TGTGCCACCAGTGATTCCTCCTACAGAGGGAACAATGAGCAGTTCTTC
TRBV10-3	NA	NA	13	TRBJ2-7	CAISEDAVYEQYF	TGTGCCATCAGTGAAGATGCAGTCTACGAGCAGTACTTC
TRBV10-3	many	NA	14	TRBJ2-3	CATNDLTSTDTQYF	TGTGCCACTAACGACTTGACTAGCACAGATACGCAGTATTTT
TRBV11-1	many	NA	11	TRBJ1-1	CASHRNTEAFF	TGTGCCAGCCACAGGAACACTGAAGCTTTCTTT
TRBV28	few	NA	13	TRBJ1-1	CASRLDGNTEAFF	TGTGCCAGCAGACTGGACGGAAACACTGAAGCTTTCTTT
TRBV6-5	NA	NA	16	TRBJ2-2	CASSRDPGHGTGELFF	TGTGCCAGCAGTCGAGATCCGGGACACGGGACCGGGGAGCTGTTTTTT
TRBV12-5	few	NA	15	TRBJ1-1	CASAPRLEVNTEAFF	TGTGCTAGTGCCCCCAGGTTGGAGGTTAACACTGAAGCTTTCTTT